A selection of T cell receptor beta chains follows, all from one sample in a study of OX40 agonist ivuxolimab in advanced cancers. Profiling relied on immunoSEQ multiplex PCR, and the TCRdb table lists in-frame clones only, not all of them. The top ten hold approximately 5% of the sample, which has approximately 92,000 clones, roughly four fifths seen once. The material sequenced was CD4+ or CD8+ T cells sorted from blood, taken in a trial of the OX40 agonist ivuxolimab. Receptor source: an adult with an advanced solid tumor such as melanoma, head and neck, liver or kidney cancer. Each CDR3 is given with its conserved first and last residue. The D gene is left open where the match is weak. Where a row states a size, it is once, few, many or the class of an expanded clone; other rows omit it.

J: TRBJ2-2; size: NA; V: TRBV4-3; D: NA; DNA: TGCGCCAGCAGCCCTACTCGGGGGACCGGGGAGCTGTTTTTT; CDR3: CASSPTRGTGELFF
J: TRBJ2-6; size: once; V: TRBV7-9; D: NA; DNA: TGTGCCAGCACCTATGCTCCTAGCTCTGGGGCCAACGTCCTGACTTTC; CDR3: CASTYAPSSGANVLTF
J: TRBJ1-5; size: NA; V: TRBV12-5; D: NA; DNA: TGTGCTAGTGGTTCCCCTGGGGGGACTTCGGGCAATCAGCCCCAGCATTTT; CDR3: CASGSPGGTSGNQPQHF
J: TRBJ1-2; size: NA; V: TRBV29-1; D: TRBD1; DNA: TGCAGCGCCAAGGGGACAGGGTATGGCTACACCTTC; CDR3: CSAKGTGYGYTF
J: TRBJ1-2; size: NA; V: TRBV4-1; D: NA; DNA: TGCGCCAGCAGCCAAGGGCCCCAGCCCACATCTCTCTATGGCTACACCTTC; CDR3: CASSQGPQPTSLYGYTF
J: TRBJ2-5; size: NA; V: TRBV19; D: TRBD1; DNA: TGTGCCAGTAGAGACAGGGGGCGCGGGGAGACCCAGTACTTC; CDR3: CASRDRGRGETQYF
J: TRBJ2-1; size: few; V: TRBV6-5; D: TRBD2; DNA: TGTGCCAGTATAGCGGGGGGGCCGATCGGTGAGCAGTTCTTC; CDR3: CASIAGGPIGEQFF
J: TRBJ1-1; size: NA; V: TRBV5-6; D: NA; DNA: TGTGCCAGCAGCTTCGGCCCCACTGAAGCTTTCTTT; CDR3: CASSFGPTEAFF
J: TRBJ2-3; size: NA; V: TRBV5-6; D: NA; DNA: TGTGCCAGCAGCGCATCGGACGCCGGAGATACGCAGTATTTT; CDR3: CASSASDAGDTQYF
J: TRBJ1-2; size: few; V: TRBV18; D: NA; DNA: TGTGCCAGCTCACCATATCAGGGTGCCTATGGCTACACCTTC; CDR3: CASSPYQGAYGYTF
J: TRBJ2-7; size: NA; V: TRBV30; D: TRBD1; DNA: TGTGCCTGGAGTATGGGTCCGGGCAGGGGGAGCGAGCAGTACTTC; CDR3: CAWSMGPGRGSEQYF
J: TRBJ1-4; size: NA; V: TRBV12-5; D: NA; DNA: TGTGCTAGTGGTTTGGGGGGCGGGGATGAAAAACTGTTTTTT; CDR3: CASGLGGGDEKLFF
J: TRBJ1-4; size: NA; V: TRBV5-1; D: NA; DNA: TGCGCCAGCAGCTTGGACAGAGGGGATGAAAAACTGTTTTTT; CDR3: CASSLDRGDEKLFF
J: TRBJ2-7; size: NA; V: TRBV28; D: TRBD1; DNA: TGTGCCAGCAGAAGCAGGGGGCCCTACGAGCAGTACTTC; CDR3: CASRSRGPYEQYF
J: TRBJ2-7; size: few; V: TRBV7-2; D: NA; DNA: TGTGCCAGCAGCTTAAGTGGCGGCGGGTTGTACTTC; CDR3: CASSLSGGGLYF
J: TRBJ2-7; size: NA; V: TRBV11-3; D: TRBD1; DNA: TGTGCCAGCAGCACCCCGACAGGGATACTCTACGAGCAGTACTTC; CDR3: CASSTPTGILYEQYF
J: TRBJ2-7; size: NA; V: TRBV19; D: TRBD1; DNA: TGTGCCAGTAGTACCGGGACAGGGGCGGGTGAGCAGTACTTC; CDR3: CASSTGTGAGEQYF
J: TRBJ2-7; size: NA; V: TRBV11-2; D: TRBD2; DNA: TGTGCCAGCAGCTTAGGTATAGCGGGAGGGTACGAGCAGTACTTC; CDR3: CASSLGIAGGYEQYF
J: TRBJ2-1; size: NA; V: TRBV27; D: NA; DNA: TGTGCCAGCTGGCGGGGTCAAGGTCAATACAATGAGCAGTTCTTC; CDR3: CASWRGQGQYNEQFF
J: TRBJ2-7; size: NA; V: TRBV5-6; D: NA; DNA: TGTGCCAGCAGCTTGGATACCCAGGGGTCGCGAGAGCAGTACTTC; CDR3: CASSLDTQGSREQYF
J: TRBJ1-1; size: NA; V: TRBV25-1; D: NA; DNA: TGTGCCAGCAGTCGCCAGGGCTCTGAAGCTTTCTTT; CDR3: CASSRQGSEAFF
J: TRBJ2-5; size: NA; V: TRBV7-6; D: TRBD2; DNA: TGTGCCAGCGGTCTAGCGGGGGGACAAGAGACCCAGTACTTC; CDR3: CASGLAGGQETQYF
J: TRBJ2-7; size: NA; V: TRBV6-6; D: TRBD2; DNA: TGTGCCAGCAGGCCGGGCGGGAGCTACGAGCAGTACTTC; CDR3: CASRPGGSYEQYF
J: TRBJ1-4; size: NA; V: TRBV19; D: NA; DNA: TGTGCCAGTAGTATAGATCCGGGACAAAAAACCGAACTGTTTTTT; CDR3: CASSIDPGQKTELFF